These 14 T cell receptor beta chains came from one sample sequenced in a study of blood T cell repertoires in COVID-19. Repertoires were generated with immunoSEQ multiplex PCR, while TCRdb's copy carries only in-frame clones and drops some. The sample lists under 350,000 clones; 89% were seen once. The specimen was PBMCs or T cells enriched from blood (not recorded which). These TCRs come from a woman in her thirties or forties who had recovered from COVID-19.

The chain's CDR3 is CASSATGGKNIQYF. In DNA form, the CDR3 reads TGTGCCAGCAGCGCCACGGGGGGGAAAAACATTCAGTACTTC. The rearrangement links TRBV11-2 to TRBJ2-4; TRBD2 aligns across 8 bases. V lost 5 bases, J lost 4 bases, and 4 bases stayed unmatched. This CDR3 is 14 amino acids long. CDR1 SGHAT and CDR2 FQNNGV come from the germline V gene. The variable domain in full, with the rest retrieved from reference TRBV11-2 and TRBJ2-4, is EAGVAQSPRYKIIEKRQSVAFWCNPISGHATLYWYQQILGQGPKLLIQFQNNGVVDDSQLPKDRFSAERLKGVDSTLKIQPAKLEDSAVYLCASSATGGKNIQYFGAGTRLSVL.

This clone was observed a few times. The chain carries TRBV7-9 and TRBJ1-3, with TRBD1 as a possible D gene (6 bases). V was pared by 2 bases and J by 1 base, with 9 bases between. The CDR3 extends over 15 amino acids. Germline assignment: CDR1 SEHNR and CDR2 FQNEAQ (reference sequence). CDR3 DNA: TGTGCCAGCAGCTTAACAACAGGGTCTGGAAACACCATATATTTT. This gives the protein CASSLTTGSGNTIYF.

The CDR3: CASSPGGARLGNQPQHF. CDR3 bases: TGTGCCAGTAGCCCAGGTGGGGCCCGGTTGGGAAATCAGCCCCAGCATTTT. This chain uses TRBV19 with TRBJ1-5, with a tentative D call TRBD1 (5 bases). V was cut by 6 bases and J by 4 bases, with 22 bases left in between. This CDR3 comprises 17 residues. Per the germline V gene, CDR1 is LNHDA and CDR2 is SQIVND (reference sequence).

The chain carries TRBV6-2 or TRBV6-3 and TRBJ2-3; TRBD2 agrees at 13 bases. CDR1 is MNHEY, CDR2 SVGEGT, per germline. The CDR3 sequence is 18 residues long. The trim removed 4 bases at V and 2 bases at J, leaving 9 bases unmatched. For the CDR3, the DNA is TGTGCCAGCAGTTCCAGTAGACTAGCGGGGGGAACCACAGATACGCAGTATTTT. The encoded protein is CASSSSRLAGGTTDTQYF.

This CDR3 is CASKLRDKSGEQYF. The DNA for the CDR3 is TGTGCCAGCAAACTTCGGGACAAATCGGGCGAGCAGTACTTC. The J gene is TRBJ2-7, the V gene TRBV6-5; D might be TRBD1 (6 bases). V was trimmed by 7 bases and J by 6 bases, leaving 19 bases between them. This CDR3 has 14 residues. From germline, CDR1 is MNHEY and CDR2 SVGAGI.

The chain uses TRBV6-5 and TRBJ1-1, with D uncertain. The CDR3 extends over 13 amino acids. Looked up from germline, CDR1 is MNHEY and CDR2 is SVGAGI. V dropped 6 bases and J dropped 4 bases, with 12 bases sitting between them. CDR3 in amino acids: CASSRGVATEAFF. The CDR3 DNA reads as TGTGCCAGCAGCCGCGGGGTGGCCACTGAAGCTTTCTTT.

This chain joins TRBV30 and TRBJ2-7; 8 bases map to TRBD2. This CDR3 region has 15 residues. Losses at the gene ends were 2 bases for V and 7 bases for J; bases not matched to a gene: 13. CDR1 is GTSNPN, CDR2 SVGIG, per germline (reference sequence). As DNA, the CDR3 is TGTGCCTGGAGTCCTGATCGAGCGGGAGCGGGAGAGCAGTACTTC. Residues: CAWSPDRAGAGEQYF.

This clone was detected only a few times. This chain connects TRBV7-3 to TRBJ2-1, with TRBD2 as a possible D gene (5 bases). CDR3 length equals 15 residues. Germline V CDR1 and CDR2: SGHTA, FQGTGA. V dropped 0 bases and J dropped 0 bases, with 6 bases sitting between them. The CDR3 DNA is TGTGCCAGCAGCTTAACCGGGGTCTCCTACAATGAGCAGTTCTTC. Residues: CASSLTGVSYNEQFF. The full variable domain, completed using reference TRBV7-3 and TRBJ2-1, is GAGVSQTPSNKVTEKGKYVELRCDPISGHTALYWYRQSLGQGPEFLIYFQGTGAADDSGLPNDRFFAVRPEGSVSTLKIQRTERGDSAVYLCASSLTGVSYNEQFFGPGTRLTVL.

This chain links TRBV7-8 with TRBJ2-3, with TRBD2 identical over 10 bases. V was pared by 5 bases and J by 2 bases, with 4 bases of the junction left unmatched. The CDR3 contains 15 residues. The germline V gene encodes CDR1 SGHVS and CDR2 FQNEAQ. In DNA form, the CDR3 reads TGTGCCAGCAGCCGGACTAGCGGATCCACAGATACGCAGTATTTT. Translated, it gives CASSRTSGSTDTQYF.

This chain links TRBV7-9 with TRBJ2-2; 9 bases are shared with TRBD1. Germline V gene lookup returns CDR1 SEHNR and CDR2 FQNEAQ (reference sequence). Losses at the gene ends were 5 bases for V and 9 bases for J; bases not matched to a gene: 10. This CDR3 contains 15 residues. Here the CDR3 reads CASSTQTGTGWELFF. The DNA of the CDR3 is TGTGCCAGCAGCACCCAAACCGGGACAGGGTGGGAGCTGTTTTTT.

The gene calls are TRBV6-5 and TRBJ2-7, with 7 bases fitting TRBD1. Germline CDR1 MNHEY, CDR2 SVGAGI. V shed 6 bases and J 2 bases; nucleotides not matched to a gene: 7. This CDR3 has 14 amino acids. CDR3 coding DNA: TGTGCCAGCAGACGCCGGGACAGCCCCTACGAGCAGTACTTC. Residues: CASRRRDSPYEQYF.

V usage is TRBV18 and J usage is TRBJ1-2; 7 nucleotides match TRBD1. The germline V gene has CDR1 KGHSH and CDR2 LQKENI. V lost 0 bases and J lost 4; bases outside the gene matches: 5. The CDR3 extends over 15 amino acids. CDR3 DNA sequence: TGTGCCAGCTCACCACCGGGGCAGGGGGGCTATGGCTACACCTTC. It is translated as CASSPPGQGGYGYTF.

This chain joins TRBV30 and TRBJ2-7; D perhaps matches TRBD1 (5 bases). Germline V gene lookup returns CDR1 GTSNPN and CDR2 SVGIG (reference sequence). Trimming cost V 7 bases and J 2 bases, with 18 bases left between them. The CDR3 runs to 14 residues. CDR3 loop: CASTVRARAYEQYF. The CDR3 DNA follows: TGTGCCTCCACCGTACGGGCCAGGGCCTACGAGCAGTACTTC. The full variable domain, its missing parts supplied by reference TRBV30 and TRBJ2-7, is SQTIHQWPATLVQPVGSPLSLECTVEGTSNPNLYWYRQAAGRGLQLLFYSVGIGQISSEVPQNLSASRPQDRQFILSSKKLLLSDSGFYLCASTVRARAYEQYFGPGTRLTVT.

The chain recombines TRBV2 with TRBJ1-5; possible D gene TRBD1, 6 bases. Germline assignment: CDR1 SNHLY and CDR2 FYNNEI. Between the trimmed V and J ends, which lost 5 bases and 5 bases, there was a span of 10 bases. This CDR3 region has 13 residues. The CDR3 DNA follows: TGTGCCAGCAGTCAACAGGGCTATCAGCCCCAGCATTTT. Translated: CASSQQGYQPQHF.